The T cell receptor beta chain under discussion was sequenced for a study of blood T cells in healthy people across ages. Whole-study results and caveats: Shifts in expanded clonotypes may have been confounded by donor CMV status, which was unknown.

With a J-beta primer mix and a sample-barcoded 5' primer, a second PCR ran about 7 to 12 cycles. TCRdb processed the 5' RACE reads anew with MiXCR; each CDR3 protein has one entry. The sample has some 1 million distinct CDR3 sequences; around 45% are singletons. With respect to this clonotype: The antigen is unknown.

J was trimmed by 8 bases and V by 5 bases; bases with no gene match: 7. CDR1 and CDR2 from the germline V gene are DFQATT and SNEGSKA (reference sequence). The CDR3 is 13 residues long. The rearrangement joins TRBV20-1 to TRBJ1-4; 8 positions agree with TRBD1. The clonotype comes from an older woman in good health. The sequenced sample was blood. The CDR3 DNA reads as TGCAGTGCTCGAAAAGACAGGGGCGAAAAACTGTTTTTT. Translated, it gives CSARKDRGEKLFF.